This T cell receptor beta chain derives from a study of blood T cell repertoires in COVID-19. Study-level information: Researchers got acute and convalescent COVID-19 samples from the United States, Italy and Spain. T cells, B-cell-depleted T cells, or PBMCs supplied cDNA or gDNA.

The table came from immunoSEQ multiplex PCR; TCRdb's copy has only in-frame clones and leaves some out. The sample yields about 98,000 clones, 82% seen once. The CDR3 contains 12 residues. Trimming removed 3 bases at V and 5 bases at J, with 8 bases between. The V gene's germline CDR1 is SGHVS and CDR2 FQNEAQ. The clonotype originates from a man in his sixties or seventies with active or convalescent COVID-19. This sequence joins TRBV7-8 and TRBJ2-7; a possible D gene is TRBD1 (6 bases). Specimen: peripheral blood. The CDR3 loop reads CASSFQGNEQYF. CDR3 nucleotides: TGTGCCAGCAGCTTTCAGGGGAACGAGCAGTACTTC.